One T cell receptor beta chain is described in this entry. As originally analysed: The assay estimated nucleated cells by amplifying reference gene primers. Method: immunoSEQ multiplex PCR; TCRdb's copy keeps in-frame clones and lacks some. The DNA was the basis for D and trimming; V, J and clone size are from that table. The repertoire holds 95,000 to 120,000 clones, with 70% to 85% as singletons. This sample stems from a study of blood T cell repertoires in COVID-19. Study-level information: Samples came from the United States, Italy and Spain, spanning acute and convalescent COVID-19. PBMCs, B-cell-depleted T cells, or T cells provided the cDNA or gDNA that made up the material.

The CDR3 totals 18 residues. Germline values: CDR1 SGDLS, CDR2 YYNGEE. The J segment lost 7 bases and the V segment lost 3 bases, leaving 16 bases of the junction unmatched. Material: peripheral blood. This clonotype was sampled from a woman aged 40 to 55 with acute or convalescent COVID-19. The rearrangement uses TRBV9 and TRBJ1-4; 9 bases map to TRBD1. The CDR3 loop reads CASSDPGQGPRRGEKLFF. For the CDR3, the DNA is TGTGCCAGCAGCGACCCGGGACAGGGTCCACGAAGAGGTGAAAAACTGTTTTTT.